Described below is a single TCR beta chain sequence and its context. This record belongs to a study of blood T cell repertoires in COVID-19. The CDR3 loop spans 16 amino acids. J gave up 4 bases and V 1 base, and 5 bases lay outside the gene matches. The germline V gene encodes CDR1 LGHNA and CDR2 YNFKEQ. Sequencing used immunoSEQ multiplex PCR; TCRdb keeps in-frame clones, though not all of them. The repertoire holds 300,000 to 350,000 clones, with around 83% as singletons. The chain has TRBV4-2 and TRBJ2-3; 10 positions agree with TRBD2. This TCR was recovered from a man younger than 40 with active or convalescent COVID-19. The material sequenced was peripheral blood. CDR3 sequence (DNA): TGTGCCAGCAGCCAAGGGAGCGGGAGGGCCGCAGATACGCAGTATTTT. Amino acid sequence: CASSQGSGRAADTQYF.